One sample yielded the 30 T cell receptor beta chains listed below, sequenced in a study of shared clonotypes between healthy human individuals. The protocol was immunoSEQ multiplex PCR, while the TCRdb copy is restricted to in-frame clones and leaves out a portion. Of under 2,500,000 clones in the sample, about 94% are singletons; the top ten hold around 0.13%. Material: naive CD4+ T cells sorted from blood. Sample subset: CD45RA+ positively selected. These receptors were taken from a man between 18 and 29 years old in good health.

The chain recombines TRBV4-3 with TRBJ2-7, with D perhaps TRBD1 (5 bases). The CDR3 sequence is 15 residues long. V dropped 0 bases and J dropped 0 bases, with 9 bases sitting between them. Per the germline V gene, CDR1 is LGHNA and CDR2 is YSLEER. The DNA for the CDR3 is TGCGCCAGCAGCCAAGATTTAGACAGCTCCTACGAGCAGTACTTC. Amino acid sequence: CASSQDLDSSYEQYF.

This chain joins TRBV6-6 and TRBJ2-3, with unresolved D. Trimming left V 7 bases short and J 0 bases short, with 11 bases between. From germline, CDR1 is MNHNY and CDR2 SVGAGI (reference sequence). This CDR3 comprises 14 residues. The DNA of the CDR3 is TGTGCCAGCACCAGAGAAGGGAGCACAGATACGCAGTATTTT. Its protein is CASTREGSTDTQYF.

In nucleotides, the CDR3 is TGTGCCAGCAGTACCCAAGACGGGGTACGAGGCTACACCTTC. Translated: CASSTQDGVRGYTF. The chain recombines TRBV6-5 with TRBJ1-2, with D unclear. V was shortened by 5 bases and J by 8 bases, with 18 bases between the two germline ends. This CDR3 is 14 amino acids long. Germline V gene sequence: CDR1 MNHEY, CDR2 SVGAGI.

The chain carries TRBV7-2 and TRBJ2-5; 8 bases are shared with TRBD1. Germline trimming cut 5 bases from V and 4 bases from J; bases unmatched to any gene: 9. Per germline, CDR1 SGHTA and CDR2 FQGNSA. The CDR3 contains 15 residues. The CDR3, as DNA: TGTGCCAGCAGCAAAACCGGGACAGGAATAGAGACCCAGTACTTC. Translation: CASSKTGTGIETQYF.

The gene calls are TRBV18 and TRBJ1-4; D is unresolved. This CDR3 is built from 16 residues. Between the trimmed V and J ends, which lost 0 bases and 0 bases, there was a span of 8 bases. Germline-derived CDR1 and CDR2 are KGHSH and LQKENI. CDR3: CASSPPRGATNEKLFF. As DNA, the CDR3 is TGTGCCAGCTCACCACCGAGAGGTGCAACTAATGAAAAACTGTTTTTT.

The rearrangement joins TRBV10-1 to TRBJ2-1; D gene unclear. Trimming stripped 5 bases from V and 5 bases from J, with 13 bases between. This CDR3 comprises 14 residues. Germline V gene data show CDR1 as WNHNN and CDR2 as SYGVQD (reference sequence). CDR3 sequence reads: CASSRLSPDNEQFF. The CDR3 nucleotides are TGCGCCAGCAGTCGTCTATCCCCGGACAATGAGCAGTTCTTC.

The chain couples TRBV5-1 to TRBJ1-6; 8 bases line up with TRBD1. The CDR3 has 15 amino acids. Losses at the gene ends were 4 bases for V and 9 bases for J; bases not matched to a gene: 9. CDR1 and CDR2 from the germline V gene are SGHRS and YFSETQ. DNA for the CDR3: TGCGCCAGCAGCGACGGACAGGGAGTGGGTTCACCCCTCCACTTT. Protein product: CASSDGQGVGSPLHF.

This clone was counted a single time. This chain connects TRBV13 to TRBJ2-7; 9 positions agree with TRBD2. This CDR3 is built from 18 residues. V trimming: 3 bases; J trimming: 4 bases; junction bases outside the gene matches: 16. CDR1 PRHDT and CDR2 FYEKMQ come from the germline V gene (reference sequence). CDR3 in amino acids: CASSFYTGLAGWAYEQYF. CDR3 DNA sequence: TGTGCCAGCAGCTTCTACACGGGACTAGCCGGGTGGGCGTACGAGCAGTACTTC.

This clone was recorded once. J is TRBJ2-3 and V is TRBV6-5; D tentatively fits TRBD1 or TRBD2 (6 bases each). CDR1 is MNHEY, CDR2 SVGAGI, per germline. The V end was cut by 0 bases, the J end by 10 bases, with 11 bases between. The CDR3 has 13 residues. As DNA, the CDR3 is TGTGCCAGCAGTTACTCGATGGGGGGCTCGCAGTATTTT. Amino acid sequence: CASSYSMGGSQYF.

The rearrangement links TRBV7-6 to TRBJ2-1; no clear D. The germline V and J ends were trimmed by 1 base and 5 bases, with 15 bases remaining between them. The CDR3 has 16 residues. The germline V gene encodes CDR1 SGHVS and CDR2 FNYEAQ. CDR3 amino acids: CASSLVWSPANNEQFF. In nucleotides, the CDR3 is TGTGCCAGCAGCTTAGTATGGTCACCGGCCAACAATGAGCAGTTCTTC.

In regard to this clone: In the same sample, other DNA sequences code for this CDR3. The CDR3 protein is CASSLGRVSSPLHF. The CDR3 DNA reads TGTGCCAGCAGCTTGGGCAGGGTCAGTTCACCCCTCCACTTT. This chain uses TRBV5-6 with TRBJ1-6; tentative D call: TRBD1 (5 bases). V gave up 0 bases and J gave up 9 bases, with 10 bases separating them. The CDR3 length is 14 residues. Germline values: CDR1 SGHDT, CDR2 YYEEEE.

The chain joins TRBV18 to TRBJ1-1; D not certain. Trimming pared 0 bases from V and 10 bases from J, leaving 15 bases between. CDR3 size: 14 residues. Germline V lookup: CDR1 KGHSH, CDR2 LQKENI. CDR3 loop: CASSPPGNPSGAFF. As DNA, the CDR3 is TGTGCCAGCTCACCACCAGGGAACCCCTCAGGAGCTTTCTTT.

The rearrangement links TRBV11-2 to TRBJ2-5; 7 positions agree with TRBD2. Per the germline V gene, CDR1 is SGHAT and CDR2 is FQNNGV. V trimming: 5 bases; J trimming: 4 bases; junction bases outside the gene matches: 13. This CDR3 is 16 amino acids long. In DNA form, the CDR3 reads TGTGCCAGCAGCGGAGGGGCAGCGGGAAAGGGAGAGACCCAGTACTTC. Its protein product is CASSGGAAGKGETQYF. The full variable domain, rest sourced from reference TRBV11-2 and TRBJ2-5, is EAGVAQSPRYKIIEKRQSVAFWCNPISGHATLYWYQQILGQGPKLLIQFQNNGVVDDSQLPKDRFSAERLKGVDSTLKIQPAKLEDSAVYLCASSGGAAGKGETQYFGPGTRLLVL.

V gene TRBV2 combines with J gene TRBJ2-3; 7 bases are shared with TRBD1. This CDR3 spans 15 amino acids. Germline-derived CDR1 and CDR2 are SNHLY and FYNNEI. V dropped 6 bases and J dropped 3; count of bases not matched to a gene: 9. CDR3 nucleotide sequence: TGTGCCAGCAGCCCCCAGGGGGTGATAACAGATACGCAGTATTTT. Translated: CASSPQGVITDTQYF.

This chain connects TRBV28 to TRBJ1-5; 7 bases match TRBD1. The germline V gene has CDR1 MDHEN and CDR2 SYDVKM. V lost 2 bases and J lost 6; bases outside the gene matches: 10. The length of the CDR3 is 16 residues. The CDR3 coding sequence is TGTGCCAGCAGTTTAGGGACAGCCAGCCGCCGTCAGCCCCAGCATTTT. This gives the protein CASSLGTASRRQPQHF.

The CDR3 DNA is TGTGCCAGCAGCAAAGGACAGGGGAGGTGGAACACTGAAGCTTTCTTT. This sequence encodes CASSKGQGRWNTEAFF. The chain carries TRBV7-4 and TRBJ1-1; 9 bases match TRBD1. The ends lost 5 bases at V and 1 base at J; junction bases unmatched: 8. Germline V gives CDR1 SGHVT, CDR2 SQSDAQ. The CDR3 is made up of 16 amino acids.

The J gene is TRBJ1-1, the V gene TRBV30; TRBD1 matches 7 bases. Trimming at V came to 8 bases and at J to 6 bases, leaving 6 bases not matched to a gene. The length of the CDR3 is 11 residues. Germline V lookup: CDR1 GTSNPN, CDR2 SVGIG (reference sequence). CDR3 bases: TGTGCCAGCGACAGGGTCTCTGAAGCTTTCTTT. It encodes CASDRVSEAFF. Together with reference TRBV30 and TRBJ1-1, the CDR3 gives the full variable domain: SQTIHQWPATLVQPVGSPLSLECTVEGTSNPNLYWYRQAAGRGLQLLFYSVGIGQISSEVPQNLSASRPQDRQFILSSKKLLLSDSGFYLCASDRVSEAFFGQGTRLTVV.

The chain couples TRBV7-8 to TRBJ2-5, with D tentatively TRBD1 or TRBD2 (5 bases each). Germline CDR1 is SGHVS and CDR2 is FQNEAQ. V shed 6 bases and J shed 3 bases, with 17 bases lying between them. The CDR3 covers 15 residues. The CDR3 is CASSSPGTGKETQYF. In DNA form, the CDR3 reads TGTGCCAGCAGTTCCCCCGGGACCGGAAAAGAGACCCAGTACTTC.

The chain joins TRBV28 to TRBJ2-2; D is tentatively TRBD1 or TRBD2 (5 bases each). The CDR3 is made up of 15 amino acids. Germline V lookup: CDR1 MDHEN, CDR2 SYDVKM. V lost 6 bases and J lost 3, with 14 bases in between. DNA of the CDR3: TGTGCCAGCAGCGCAGGGACCCTATACACCGGGGAGCTGTTTTTT. Its protein is CASSAGTLYTGELFF.

A note on this clone: Other DNA sequences of this sample code for an identical CDR3. The rearrangement joins TRBV30 to TRBJ1-5; TRBD1 matches at 8 bases. With V trimmed by 1 base and J by 5 bases, 1 base remained unmatched. Germline-derived CDR1 and CDR2 are GTSNPN and SVGIG (reference sequence). The CDR3 spans 13 residues. The CDR3 DNA reads TGTGCCTGGAGTGACAGGGGGGATCAGCCCCAGCATTTT. This sequence encodes CAWSDRGDQPQHF.

Concerning this clone itself: In the same sample, other DNA sequences code for this CDR3. The V gene is TRBV12-5, the J gene TRBJ1-1; 7 nucleotides line up with TRBD1. With V trimmed by 2 bases and J by 1 base, 4 bases remained unmatched. CDR3 length: 15 residues. The germline CDR1 and CDR2 sequences are LGHNT and FRNRAP. CDR3 region: CASGLSRTGNTEAFF. Written as DNA, the CDR3 is TGTGCTAGTGGTTTGTCCCGGACAGGGAACACTGAAGCTTTCTTT. Full variable domain (missing parts from reference TRBV12-5 and TRBJ1-1): DARVTQTPRHKVTEMGQEVTMRCQPILGHNTVFWYRQTMMQGLELLAYFRNRAPLDDSGMPKDRFSAEMPDATLATLKIQPSEPRDSAVYFCASGLSRTGNTEAFFGQGTRLTVV.

The count of this clone is one. The chain recombines TRBV7-9 with TRBJ2-3; D call uncertain. This CDR3 has 16 amino acids. Trimming pared 5 bases from V and 2 bases from J, leaving 17 bases between. Germline V gene lookup returns CDR1 SEHNR and CDR2 FQNEAQ (reference sequence). Written as DNA, the CDR3 is TGTGCCAGCAGCCTTAAGTCGCCCTATCCCACAGATACGCAGTATTTT. Its protein is CASSLKSPYPTDTQYF.

The J gene is TRBJ2-7, the V gene TRBV7-2; no definite D call. The CDR3 is made up of 11 amino acids. V lost 5 bases and J 5 bases, leaving 7 bases between the germline ends. Germline assignment: CDR1 SGHTA and CDR2 FQGNSA. The CDR3 reads CASSTAHEQYF. The CDR3 DNA reads TGTGCCAGCAGCACAGCCCACGAGCAGTACTTC.

The rearrangement uses TRBV4-1 and TRBJ1-4, with D unclear. The CDR3 has 16 residues. Trimming cost V 6 bases and J 0 bases, with 14 bases left between them. Germline V lookup: CDR1 MGHRA, CDR2 YSYEKL. In nucleotides, the CDR3 is TGCGCCAGCAGTCACCAACCCCCCACAACTAATGAAAAACTGTTTTTT. Its translation: CASSHQPPTTNEKLFF.

V gene TRBV4-1 combines with J gene TRBJ2-3; D gene uncertain. The germline V gene encodes CDR1 MGHRA and CDR2 YSYEKL. The CDR3 totals 13 residues. The V and J ends lost 3 bases and 6 bases respectively, with 10 bases between them. The CDR3 loop reads CASSHSLQDTQYF. The CDR3 nucleotides read TGCGCCAGCAGCCATTCCTTACAGGATACGCAGTATTTT.

This clone was seen just once. The chain recombines TRBV18 with TRBJ1-2, with 7 bases aligning to TRBD1. V shed 0 bases, J shed 0 bases, and the junction held 4 bases outside the gene matches. The CDR3 has 16 amino acids. The germline V gene has CDR1 KGHSH and CDR2 LQKENI. The CDR3 DNA sequence: TGTGCCAGCTCACCACCGGGACAGCCGACTAACTATGGCTACACCTTC. Translating it yields CASSPPGQPTNYGYTF.

The genes are TRBV27 and TRBJ2-2; no firm D call. The CDR3 has 16 amino acids. Between the trimmed V and J ends, which lost 3 bases and 1 base, there was a span of 12 bases. Germline CDR1 and CDR2: MNHEY and SMNVEV (reference sequence). The CDR3 DNA reads TGTGCCAGCAGTTTCTTGACCGGGCTGAACACCGGGGAGCTGTTTTTT. Amino acid sequence: CASSFLTGLNTGELFF.

The rearrangement uses TRBV6-1 and TRBJ2-7; D not certain. Trimming cost V 5 bases and J 0 bases, with 11 bases left between them. The CDR3 contains 14 residues. Germline V gene lookup returns CDR1 MNHNS and CDR2 SASEGT. The CDR3 protein is CASSHYQSSYEQYF. In DNA, the CDR3 is TGTGCCAGCAGTCATTACCAGAGCTCCTACGAGCAGTACTTC.

This chain links TRBV4-2 with TRBJ2-7; TRBD1 agrees at 8 bases. The CDR3 is 16 residues long. CDR1 and CDR2 from the germline V gene are LGHNA and YNFKEQ. Losses at the gene ends were 0 bases for V and 9 bases for J; bases not matched to a gene: 13. The CDR3 DNA reads TGTGCCAGCAGCCAAGAGACAGGGGATAACCTACGAGGGCAGTACTTC. The encoded protein is CASSQETGDNLRGQYF.

J is TRBJ2-3 and V is TRBV11-2; no clear D gene. The CDR3 length is 13 residues. V dropped 4 bases and J dropped 6 bases, with 11 bases sitting between them. CDR1 is SGHAT and CDR2 is FQNNGV in the germline V gene. The CDR3 sequence: CASSSPASDTQYF. The CDR3, as DNA: TGTGCCAGCAGCTCCCCAGCATCGGATACGCAGTATTTT.